This passage covers 31 T cell receptor beta chains from one sample sequenced in a study of T cells after yellow fever vaccination (dated by TCRdb to the late 2010s). The treatment or condition label here, explained by the study, means: live attenuated yellow fever vaccine strain. Receptors were amplified or captured by 5' RACE. Sequencing was performed on an Illumina HiSeq 2500. TCRdb ran its own pipeline on the public reads, namely fastp trimming at Q25 and MiXCR clone calling, and kept in-frame beta chains. Records with the same CDR3 protein are collapsed into one entry carrying the most frequent genes and DNA. This sample holds nearly 550,000 distinct CDR3 sequences; roughly a fifth were observed only once. Roughly an eighth of the sample goes to the ten largest clones. The sample consisted of PBMCs, taken 15 days after the yellow fever booster vaccination. Receptors were obtained from a man aged 30 to 45 who received the YFV17D yellow fever vaccine.

The chain employs TRBV29-1 and TRBJ2-1, with TRBD2 as a possible D gene (6 bases). Germline-derived CDR1 and CDR2 are SQVTM and ANQGSEA. This CDR3 is 13 amino acids long. V lost 5 bases and J 8 bases, leaving 16 bases between the germline ends. The CDR3 nucleotides are TGCAGCGTTCGCCGACGGGGGTCGGATGAGCAGTTCTTC. Residues: CSVRRRGSDEQFF.

The J gene is TRBJ2-3, the V gene TRBV6-2 or TRBV6-3; tentative D call: TRBD2 (5 bases). Trimming cost V 2 bases and J 2 bases, with 14 bases left between them. Per the germline V gene, CDR1 is MNHEY and CDR2 is SVGEGT. The CDR3 length is 16 residues. This CDR3 is CASSYVGGWNTDTQYF. CDR3 coding DNA: TGTGCCAGCAGTTACGTCGGCGGGTGGAACACAGATACGCAGTATTTT.

This clonotype showed up just a few times. The chain recombines TRBV18 with TRBJ1-1; no definite D call. The V gene's germline CDR1 is KGHSH and CDR2 LQKENI. The CDR3 loop spans 12 amino acids. V was shortened by 5 bases and J by 7 bases, with 11 bases between the two germline ends. CDR3 region: CASSERVYEAFF. The CDR3 region has the DNA TGTGCCAGCTCAGAAAGGGTTTATGAAGCTTTCTTT.

This clonotype was seen at least ten times. The CDR3 coding sequence is TGCGCCAGCTCTCTTACCCTAGGATGGGAAGCTTTCTTT. This encodes CASSLTLGWEAFF. This rearrangement joins TRBV5-1 to TRBJ1-1; D ambiguous. The germline V and J ends were trimmed by 7 bases and 8 bases, with 18 bases remaining between them. CDR1 SGHRS and CDR2 YFSETQ come from the germline V gene. This CDR3 contains 13 residues.

CDR3 loop: CASSWTSGANNEQFF. In DNA form, the CDR3 reads TGCGCCAGCAGCTGGACTAGCGGCGCGAACAATGAGCAGTTCTTC. The gene calls are TRBV5-1 and TRBJ2-1, with 10 bases aligning to TRBD2. Losses at the gene ends were 3 bases for V and 5 bases for J; bases not matched to a gene: 5. This CDR3 contains 15 residues. The germline V gene encodes CDR1 SGHRS and CDR2 YFSETQ.

This chain connects TRBV15 to TRBJ2-1, with D possibly matching TRBD2 (6 bases). Germline CDR1 is LNHNV and CDR2 is YYDKDF (reference sequence). V shed 6 bases and J shed 5 bases, with 8 bases lying between them. This CDR3 has 12 residues. The chain's CDR3 is CATRGEDNEQFF. The CDR3, as DNA: TGTGCCACCAGGGGGGAGGACAATGAGCAGTTCTTC.

V is TRBV21-1 and J is TRBJ2-5. TRBV21-1 is listed as a pseudogene. The CDR3 has 10 residues. CDR3 coding DNA: TGTGCCAGCACCTGGGAGACCCAGTACTTC. Its protein product is CASTWETQYF.

This clonotype was detected only a few times. The chain uses TRBV15 and TRBJ2-3, with D hard to call. The CDR3 extends over 15 amino acids. Trimming removed 0 bases from V and 2 bases from J, with 9 bases in between. Germline CDR1 is LNHNV and CDR2 is YYDKDF (reference sequence). CDR3 sequence reads: CATSRDRRYTDTQYF. Written as DNA, the CDR3 is TGTGCCACCAGCAGAGATCGGAGATACACAGATACGCAGTATTTT.

J is TRBJ2-2 and V is TRBV7-9; tentatively, D is TRBD2 (5 bases). This CDR3 contains 14 residues. V was cut by 7 bases and J by 7 bases, with 16 bases left in between. In germline, CDR1 is SEHNR, CDR2 FQNEAQ (reference sequence). CDR3 sequence reads: CASTLPTEGGELFF. Written as DNA, the CDR3 is TGTGCCAGCACCCTCCCTACCGAGGGCGGGGAGCTGTTTTTT.

The V and J genes are TRBV5-1 and TRBJ2-7, with 7 bases identical to TRBD1. V lost 0 bases to trimming and J lost 6 bases; unmatched junction nucleotides: 6. Germline CDR1 SGHRS, CDR2 YFSETQ. There are 14 residues in the CDR3. CDR3 nucleotides: TGCGCCAGCAGCTTGGAGACAGGGATGGGCGAGCAGTACTTC. This gives the protein CASSLETGMGEQYF.

This clonotype has only a few counts. The chain links TRBV12-3 or TRBV12-4 to TRBJ1-6; 7 bases are a match to TRBD1. The CDR3 runs 13 residues. With 3 bases clipped from V and 10 bases from J, the junction kept 3 bases outside the gene matches. CDR3 nucleotides: TGTGCCAGCAGTTTTACAGGGGACTCACCCCTCCACTTT. Translated, it gives CASSFTGDSPLHF.

The rearrangement links TRBV2 to TRBJ2-5, with 13 bases fitting TRBD2. The germline V gene has CDR1 SNHLY and CDR2 FYNNEI. The CDR3 totals 16 residues. V dropped 5 bases and J dropped 4; count of bases not matched to a gene: 7. The CDR3 region is CASSQLGLAGAETQYF. CDR3 nucleotides: TGTGCCAGCAGTCAACTCGGACTAGCGGGAGCAGAGACCCAGTACTTC.

The J gene is TRBJ2-1, the V gene TRBV24-1; the D call may be TRBD1 or TRBD2 (6 bases each). The CDR3 extends over 16 amino acids. V lost 3 bases and J 4 bases, leaving 15 bases between the germline ends. Germline CDR1 is KGHDR and CDR2 is SFDVKD. The CDR3 reads CATSDAGHLKYNEQFF. The CDR3 nucleotides are TGTGCCACCAGTGATGCGGGACACCTCAAGTACAATGAGCAGTTCTTC.

The rearrangement links TRBV11-2 to TRBJ2-2; 8 bases are shared with TRBD2. The CDR3 loop spans 20 amino acids. V lost 0 bases, J lost 0 bases, and 12 bases stayed unmatched. The germline gives CDR1 SGHAT, CDR2 FQNNGV. CDR3 sequence: CASSLDGGKGGRSNTGELFF. For the CDR3, the DNA is TGTGCCAGCAGCTTAGATGGCGGTAAAGGCGGGAGGTCGAACACCGGGGAGCTGTTTTTT.

In this sample, this clonotype turned up many times. This rearrangement joins TRBV6-5 to TRBJ2-7; 12 bases match TRBD2. The length of the CDR3 is 18 residues. Per the germline V gene, CDR1 is MNHEY and CDR2 is SVGAGI. V was pared by 0 bases and J by 7 bases, with 13 bases of the junction left unmatched. Here the CDR3 reads CASSYSVSASGRAGEQYF. CDR3 bases: TGTGCCAGCAGTTACTCCGTTTCGGCTAGCGGGAGGGCCGGGGAGCAGTACTTC.

The chain combines TRBV6-5 with TRBJ2-3; 8 bases fit TRBD1. V trimming: 2 bases; J trimming: 11 bases; junction bases outside the gene matches: 12. CDR3 length: 15 residues. Germline values: CDR1 MNHEY, CDR2 SVGAGI. The CDR3 here is CASSYGQGSRFGQYF. In DNA, the CDR3 is TGTGCCAGCAGTTACGGACAGGGATCGCGATTCGGGCAGTATTTT.

In this sample, this clonotype turned up a few times. Just one base apart from a much larger clone, this may be a read error. This chain connects TRBV12-3 or TRBV12-4 to TRBJ2-7, with TRBD1 matching 7 bases. The V segment lost 8 bases and the J segment 2 bases; nucleotides outside the gene matches: 0. The length of the CDR3 is 11 residues. This chain's CDR3 is CASGQAYEQYF. CDR3 DNA sequence: TGTGCCAGCGGACAGGCCTACGAGCAGTACTTC.

This chain uses TRBV5-1 with TRBJ2-1; a weak D match, TRBD2 (5 bases). The CDR3 runs 14 residues. Trimming pared 3 bases from V and 7 bases from J, leaving 14 bases between. The germline V gene encodes CDR1 SGHRS and CDR2 YFSETQ. DNA of the CDR3: TGCGCCAGCAGCTCTCCGACTCGAGGGAATGAGCAGTTCTTC. Translated, it gives CASSSPTRGNEQFF.

CDR3 DNA: TGCAGTGCTGGGCCCGGAAAGGAGCTGTTTTTT. This gives the protein CSAGPGKELFF. The chain combines TRBV20-1 with TRBJ2-2; no reliable D call. Germline loops: CDR1 DFQATT, CDR2 SNEGSKA (reference sequence). V dropped 5 bases and J dropped 10 bases, with 11 bases sitting between them. The length of the CDR3 is 11 residues.

This clonotype was seen a few times. The V gene is TRBV15, the J gene TRBJ2-3; tentative D call: TRBD2 (5 bases). This CDR3 comprises 12 residues. The V and J ends lost 8 bases and 4 bases respectively, with 10 bases between them. CDR1 and CDR2 from the germline V gene are LNHNV and YYDKDF (reference sequence). The CDR3 DNA reads TGTGCCACCCTCGGGGTGGCAGATACGCAGTATTTT. This codes for CATLGVADTQYF.

This clonotype came up a few times. The chain is built from TRBV20-1 and TRBJ2-7, with D possibly matching TRBD2 (6 bases). Germline V gene lookup returns CDR1 DFQATT and CDR2 SNEGSKA (reference sequence). The V and J ends lost 3 bases and 2 bases respectively, with 14 bases between them. CDR3 length: 14 amino acids. CDR3 sequence: CSARVAGKAYEQYF. Written as DNA, the CDR3 is TGCAGTGCTAGGGTTGCGGGAAAGGCCTACGAGCAGTACTTC.

This chain joins TRBV5-8 and TRBJ1-4; D remains unclear. V was clipped by 1 base and J by 10 bases, with 11 bases between them. From germline, CDR1 is SGHTS and CDR2 YDEGEE. The CDR3 runs to 13 residues. The CDR3 reads CASSLNVVGKLFF. The DNA for the CDR3 is TGTGCCAGCAGCTTGAATGTGGTGGGAAAACTGTTTTTT.

The genes are TRBV7-9 and TRBJ2-5; D is perhaps TRBD1 or TRBD2 (5 bases each). With 11 bases removed from V and 2 bases from J, the gap between germline ends came to 12 bases. This CDR3 comprises 12 residues. Germline CDR1 is SEHNR and CDR2 is FQNEAQ (reference sequence). The CDR3 region is CAGTGTQETQYF. The CDR3 nucleotides read TGTGCCGGCACCGGGACGCAAGAGACCCAGTACTTC.

The V call is TRBV29-1, the J call TRBJ1-1, with 9 bases identical to TRBD1. Trimming took 6 bases from V and 2 from J; bases not matched to a gene: 4. CDR1 and CDR2 (germline): SQVTM, ANQGSEA. This CDR3 spans 13 amino acids. Here the CDR3 DNA reads TGCAGCGTCCGGGACAGGGAAAACACTGAAGCTTTCTTT. Its translation: CSVRDRENTEAFF.

This clonotype was observed a handful of times. V is TRBV6-5 and J is TRBJ2-5, with D maybe TRBD1 (5 bases). Germline V CDR1 and CDR2: MNHEY, SVGAGI. V was clipped by 4 bases and J by 7 bases, with 13 bases between them. The CDR3 covers 13 residues. CDR3 coding DNA: TGTGCCAGCAGTTCAGGGTTTGATGCGACCCAGTACTTC. It is translated as CASSSGFDATQYF.

In its sample, this clonotype was seen a few times. The rearrangement links TRBV15 to TRBJ2-7; D gene unclear. CDR3 length: 17 residues. The V end lost 3 bases, the J end lost 2 bases, and 20 bases lay between the germline ends. Germline loops: CDR1 LNHNV, CDR2 YYDKDF (reference sequence). The CDR3: CATSSSTTSRKAYEQYF. The CDR3 DNA reads as TGTGCCACCAGCAGTTCGACCACCTCGAGGAAGGCCTACGAGCAGTACTTC.

This clonotype was counted a few times. This chain connects TRBV7-6 to TRBJ2-1, with 8 bases identical to TRBD2. CDR3 size: 16 residues. The V and J ends lost 5 bases and 8 bases, in that order; junction bases with no gene match: 14. The germline gives CDR1 SGHVS, CDR2 FNYEAQ. This CDR3 reads CASSPSGAGAEDEQFF. The CDR3 coding sequence is TGTGCCAGCAGCCCCTCAGGAGCGGGAGCTGAGGATGAGCAGTTCTTC.

The chain links TRBV5-1 to TRBJ1-4; 10 positions match TRBD1. Looked up from germline, CDR1 is SGHRS and CDR2 is YFSETQ. The V segment lost 4 bases and the J segment 8 bases; nucleotides outside the gene matches: 8. This CDR3 has 15 amino acids. CDR3 region: CASSRTGTGEEKLFF. The CDR3 nucleotides read TGCGCCAGCAGCCGAACCGGGACAGGGGAAGAAAAACTGTTTTTT.

This clonotype was counted a few times. The V gene is TRBV20-1, the J gene TRBJ2-1, with 9 bases identical to TRBD1. Germline V gene data show CDR1 as DFQATT and CDR2 as SNEGSKA (reference sequence). With V trimmed by 4 bases and J by 4 bases, 8 bases remained unmatched. The CDR3 runs to 15 residues. CDR3 residues: CSAIKGTGRYNEQFF. CDR3 nucleotides: TGCAGTGCTATCAAGGGGACAGGGAGATACAATGAGCAGTTCTTC.

J is TRBJ1-2 and V is TRBV30; TRBD1 agrees at 9 bases. J gave up 2 bases and V 0 bases, and 1 base lay outside the gene matches. CDR1 and CDR2 from the germline V gene are GTSNPN and SVGIG (reference sequence). The CDR3 covers 14 residues. The CDR3 DNA follows: TGTGCCTGGAGTGTGGGACAGGGAAACTATGGCTACACCTTC. Translation gives CAWSVGQGNYGYTF.

There are many counts of this clonotype. Here the CDR3 DNA reads TGTGCCAGCAGTTCAGGGACTAGCGGAGGCCGATACGAGCAGTACTTC. Encoded protein: CASSSGTSGGRYEQYF. This chain uses TRBV28 with TRBJ2-7; 11 bases are shared with TRBD2. CDR1 and CDR2 from the germline V gene are MDHEN and SYDVKM. The CDR3 length is 16 residues. V lost 4 bases to trimming and J lost 4 bases; unmatched junction nucleotides: 9.